This TCR beta chain was profiled in a study of cytomegalovirus exposure and HLA in healthy donors. The study's findings and limits: Accounts indicate the classifier identified cytomegalovirus status with strong specificity and sensitivity. In vitro work confirmed that a few CMV-associated chains recognize CMV antigens. Cytomegalovirus-associated TCR beta chains were listed, numbering 164.

A note on this clone: As yet, its antigen is unknown.

V lost 8 bases and J 6 bases, leaving 16 bases between the germline ends. From germline, CDR1 is MNHNY and CDR2 SVGAGI (reference sequence). The CDR3 sequence is 13 residues long. Separate from the approximately 670-subject first cohort, the 120-subject validation cohort was the one that the donors belonged to. Using immunoSEQ multiplex PCR, the repertoire was profiled, and TCRdb retains in-frame clones only, with some absent. The sample contains about 150,000 clones, more than 70% of which appear only once. The chain recombines TRBV6-6 with TRBJ1-2, with D unresolved. This clonotype originated in a human donor in good health. Material: PBMCs. DNA for the CDR3: TGTGCCAGCCTGGGAGTGTGGTTCGATGGCTACACCTTC. Translation: CASLGVWFDGYTF.